This T cell receptor (beta chain) was retrieved from a study of PD-L1 blockade in urothelial cancer. Study summary: Every 3 weeks, patients received intravenous atezolizumab 1,200 mg, beginning 2014. Males with bladder-origin urothelial cancer made up about 85% of the 29 patients. Treatment start was followed by blood analysis at 3 weeks (second dose) and again at 6 weeks.

Libraries were prepared by immunoSEQ multiplex PCR; TCRdb keeps only in-frame clonotypes and omits some of them. The top ten hold more than 3% of the sample, which has about 50,000 clones, roughly four fifths seen once. CDR1 is MNHEY and CDR2 is SMNVEV in the germline V gene (reference sequence). The CDR3 spans 16 residues. V dropped 6 bases and J dropped 3; count of bases not matched to a gene: 13. In its sample, this clone was seen once. Antigen: not known. Documented time point: pretreatment peripheral blood. Study observations and caveats: When pretreatment blood TCR clonality was below the median, it predicted better survival.

The receptor was derived from a man aged 65-85 years with urothelial cancer. V and J are TRBV27 and TRBJ2-7, with 8 bases that match TRBD2. Here the sequenced sample was PBMCs, taken around atezolizumab (anti-PD-L1) treatment. The CDR3 spells CASSPNSGVRVYEQYF. DNA for the CDR3: TGTGCCAGCAGCCCTAATAGCGGGGTCCGGGTCTACGAGCAGTACTTC.